One sample yielded the 10 T cell receptor beta chains listed below, sequenced in a study of blood T cell repertoires in COVID-19. Sequencing was performed with immunoSEQ multiplex PCR; in TCRdb, only in-frame clones are kept and a portion is missing. Here the sample spans about 210,000 clones, less than 90% being singletons. Sequencing was carried out using peripheral blood. These TCRs come from a man between 65 and 79 years old with acute or convalescent COVID-19.

The CDR3 region is CASSLSSGSFAEQFF. Written as DNA, the CDR3 is TGCGCCAGCAGCTTGTCTAGCGGGAGTTTTGCTGAGCAGTTCTTC. This chain uses TRBV5-1 with TRBJ2-1, with TRBD2 matching over 10 bases. Germline V gene sequence: CDR1 SGHRS, CDR2 YFSETQ. The CDR3 has 15 amino acids. V trimming: 1 base; J trimming: 9 bases; junction bases outside the gene matches: 7.

This clone occurred once. CDR3 in amino acids: CASSVGTSSSYEQYF. The CDR3 bases are TGTGCCAGCAGCGTAGGTACTAGCTCCTCCTACGAGCAGTACTTC. This chain joins TRBV9 and TRBJ2-7; tentatively, D is TRBD2 (6 bases). The CDR3 is 15 amino acids. Trimming removed 0 bases at V and 0 bases at J, with 10 bases between. Germline loops: CDR1 SGDLS, CDR2 YYNGEE.

The table lists this clone with a count of one. This rearrangement joins TRBV5-4 to TRBJ1-1; 11 bases line up with TRBD1. The V segment lost 3 bases and the J segment 5 bases; nucleotides outside the gene matches: 6. CDR3 length: 15 amino acids. Per the germline V gene, CDR1 is SGHNT and CDR2 is YYREEE (reference sequence). DNA for the CDR3: TGTGCCAGCAGCTCTATGGACAGGGGGCGGACTGAAGCTTTCTTT. Its translation is CASSSMDRGRTEAFF. Supplemented by reference TRBV5-4 and TRBJ1-1, the full variable domain reads ETGVTQSPTHLIKTRGQQVTLRCSSQSGHNTVSWYQQALGQGPQFIFQYYREEENGRGNFPPRFSGLQFPNYSSELNVNALELDDSALYLCASSSMDRGRTEAFFGQGTRLTVV.

The rearrangement joins TRBV5-5 to TRBJ2-2, with D unclear. V gave up 0 bases and J gave up 5 bases, with 5 bases separating them. The CDR3 runs to 13 residues. Germline V gene lookup returns CDR1 SGHKS and CDR2 YYEKEE (reference sequence). This CDR3 reads CASSLGVTGELFF. DNA for the CDR3: TGTGCCAGCAGCTTGGGAGTAACCGGGGAGCTGTTTTTT.

The rearrangement joins TRBV5-4 to TRBJ2-7; the D gene is possibly TRBD2 (6 bases). The CDR3 extends over 16 amino acids. Trimming took 4 bases from V and 9 from J, leaving 26 bases between them. The germline V gene encodes CDR1 SGHNT and CDR2 YYREEE (reference sequence). CDR3 sequence (DNA): TGTGCCAGCAGCCTGGGAGGTAGTTGGAACGTGGCGGGGCAGTACTTC. As protein: CASSLGGSWNVAGQYF.

This clone was seen a single time. The CDR3 coding sequence is TGTGCCAGCAGCCCCTGGACAGGGGGTATCACAGATACGCAGTATTTT. Translating gives CASSPWTGGITDTQYF. The chain combines TRBV7-9 with TRBJ2-3, with 10 bases aligning to TRBD1. The junction had 7 bases not matched to a gene; V was cut back by 5 bases and J by 2 bases. CDR1 SEHNR and CDR2 FQNEAQ come from the germline V gene (reference sequence). The CDR3 runs to 16 residues.

CDR3 sequence: CASSSPGSNTGELFF. DNA of the CDR3: TGTGCCAGCAGCTCCCCGGGTTCGAACACCGGGGAGCTGTTTTTT. This rearrangement joins TRBV7-9 to TRBJ2-2; no clear D. Trimming shortened V by 4 bases and J by 0 bases, and 9 bases separated the two germline ends. Germline V gene lookup returns CDR1 SEHNR and CDR2 FQNEAQ (reference sequence). This CDR3 is 15 amino acids long. The variable domain in full, with the rest retrieved from reference TRBV7-9 and TRBJ2-2, is DTGVSQNPRHKITKRGQNVTFRCDPISEHNRLYWYRQTLGQGPEFLTYFQNEAQLEKSRLLSDRFSAERPKGSFSTLEIQRTEQGDSAMYLCASSSPGSNTGELFFGEGSRLTVL.

The chain couples TRBV5-1 to TRBJ1-1, with 10 bases lining up with TRBD1. Germline V gene data show CDR1 as SGHRS and CDR2 as YFSETQ. The trim removed 0 bases at V and 5 bases at J, leaving 7 bases unmatched. The CDR3 totals 16 residues. The CDR3 DNA reads TGCGCCAGCAGCTTGGGACAGGGGGCGGTGAGTACTGAAGCTTTCTTT. This encodes CASSLGQGAVSTEAFF.

The V call is TRBV7-3, the J call TRBJ1-1; D not resolved. V was clipped by 2 bases and J by 1 base, with 5 bases between them. There are 13 residues in the CDR3. Germline V gives CDR1 SGHTA, CDR2 FQGTGA. Written as DNA, the CDR3 is TGTGCCAGCAGCTTACAGGAGAACACTGAAGCTTTCTTT. It encodes CASSLQENTEAFF.

This clone was detected only once. This chain links TRBV27 with TRBJ2-3; TRBD1 agrees at 7 bases. V was clipped by 5 bases and J by 2 bases; unmatched bases: 7. The CDR3 is 15 residues long. CDR1 and CDR2 (germline): MNHEY, SMNVEV (reference sequence). For the CDR3, the DNA is TGTGCCAGCAGTCCCCGGGACAGCGTCACAGATACGCAGTATTTT. Translation: CASSPRDSVTDTQYF.